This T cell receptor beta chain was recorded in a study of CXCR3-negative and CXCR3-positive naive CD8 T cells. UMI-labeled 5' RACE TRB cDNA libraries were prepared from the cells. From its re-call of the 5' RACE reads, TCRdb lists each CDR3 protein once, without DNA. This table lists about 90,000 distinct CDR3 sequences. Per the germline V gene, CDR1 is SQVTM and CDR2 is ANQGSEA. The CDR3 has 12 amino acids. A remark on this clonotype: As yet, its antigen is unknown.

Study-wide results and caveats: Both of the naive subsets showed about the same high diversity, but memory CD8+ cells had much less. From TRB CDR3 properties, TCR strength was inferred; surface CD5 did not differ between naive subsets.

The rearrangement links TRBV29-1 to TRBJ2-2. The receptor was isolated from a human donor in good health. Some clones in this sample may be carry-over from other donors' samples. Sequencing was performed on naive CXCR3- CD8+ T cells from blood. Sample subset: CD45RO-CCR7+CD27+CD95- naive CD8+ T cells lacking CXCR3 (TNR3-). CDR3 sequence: CSVESGTGELFF.